These 14 T cell receptor beta chains share one sample of origin, sequenced in a study of CD8 T cells in ankylosing spondylitis. TCRdb called the 5' RACE reads again in MiXCR, with one record for every CDR3 protein. The table shows 35,000 to 40,000 distinct CDR3 sequences, with about 15% occurring only once. The specimen was blood. These receptors were obtained from a male donor with ankylosing spondylitis or in good health (not recorded which).

This clonotype showed up just a few times. The V and J genes are TRBV28 and TRBJ2-7; 12 bases fit TRBD2. J gave up 2 bases and V 6 bases, and 2 bases lay outside the gene matches. The CDR3 extends over 14 amino acids. Germline CDR1 is MDHEN and CDR2 is SYDVKM. The CDR3 DNA is TGTGCCAGCAGCCTAGCGGGAGGGACCTACGAGCAGTACTTC. Protein product: CASSLAGGTYEQYF.

At least ten counts were recorded for this clonotype. V gene TRBV28 combines with J gene TRBJ2-1, with a tentative D call TRBD2 (6 bases). The V and J ends lost 7 bases and 8 bases respectively, with 12 bases between them. The CDR3 runs to 12 residues. CDR1 and CDR2 (germline): MDHEN, SYDVKM. The DNA of the CDR3 is TGTGCCAGCATTTCGGGGGTTGATGAGCAGTTCTTC. Its translation: CASISGVDEQFF.

This clonotype was picked up a small number of times. This chain connects TRBV24-1 to TRBJ1-1; 10 bases line up with TRBD1. The germline V gene encodes CDR1 KGHDR and CDR2 SFDVKD. With 4 bases clipped from V and 4 bases from J, the junction kept 5 bases outside the gene matches. CDR3 length: 15 amino acids. CDR3 sequence: CATSEETGGVTEAFF. The CDR3 nucleotides are TGTGCCACCAGTGAAGAGACAGGGGGCGTCACTGAAGCTTTCTTT.

This clonotype has only a few counts. The chain has TRBV12-3 or TRBV12-4 and TRBJ2-2; D perhaps matches TRBD2 (5 bases). The CDR3 totals 14 residues. V was shortened by 10 bases and J by 2 bases, with 14 bases between the two germline ends. The DNA of the CDR3 is TGTGCCACCCTTGCGGGTATAAACACCGGGGAGCTGTTTTTT. It yields the protein CATLAGINTGELFF.

Many counts were recorded for this clonotype. This chain connects TRBV7-2 to TRBJ2-7; D is unclear. CDR3 size: 13 residues. Germline V gives CDR1 SGHTA, CDR2 FQGNSA. V was shortened by 3 bases and J by 4 bases, with 10 bases between the two germline ends. This CDR3 is CASSFNTGYEQYF. The CDR3, as DNA: TGTGCCAGCAGCTTTAACACCGGATACGAGCAGTACTTC.

The chain joins TRBV29-1 to TRBJ2-7; TRBD2 matches 12 bases. J was trimmed by 3 bases and V by 6 bases; bases with no gene match: 6. The CDR3 runs 14 residues. Germline CDR1 and CDR2: SQVTM and ANQGSEA. The DNA for the CDR3 is TGCAGCGTGAAGACTAGCGGGAGTCTCTACGAGCAGTACTTC. This gives the protein CSVKTSGSLYEQYF.

The chain couples TRBV29-1 to TRBJ2-1, with 10 bases identical to TRBD2. This CDR3 has 18 amino acids. V lost 4 bases to trimming and J lost 7 bases; unmatched junction nucleotides: 19. Germline V gene data show CDR1 as SQVTM and CDR2 as ANQGSEA. The CDR3: CSVVPTGSGRPPGNEQFF. The DNA for the CDR3 is TGCAGCGTTGTGCCCACTGGTAGCGGGAGGCCCCCAGGGAATGAGCAGTTCTTC.

This chain connects TRBV29-1 to TRBJ2-2, with 8 bases matching TRBD1. The CDR3 length is 14 residues. The J segment lost 4 bases and the V segment lost 4 bases, leaving 5 bases of the junction unmatched. The germline gives CDR1 SQVTM, CDR2 ANQGSEA. CDR3 amino acids: CSVVPGGTTGELFF. DNA of the CDR3: TGCAGCGTTGTACCAGGGGGCACCACCGGGGAGCTGTTTTTT.

This chain links TRBV28 with TRBJ2-2; weak D call: TRBD2 (6 bases). Trimming took 7 bases from V and 3 from J, leaving 15 bases between them. The length of the CDR3 is 15 residues. CDR1 and CDR2 (germline): MDHEN, SYDVKM. The chain's CDR3 is CASKRVGEDTGELFF. In nucleotides, the CDR3 is TGTGCCAGCAAGCGGGTGGGGGAAGACACCGGGGAGCTGTTTTTT. Variable domain in full (rest from reference TRBV28 and TRBJ2-2): DVKVTQSSRYLVKRTGEKVFLECVQDMDHENMFWYRQDPGLGLRLIYFSYDVKMKEKGDIPEGYSVSREKKERFSLILESASTNQTSMYLCASKRVGEDTGELFFGEGSRLTVL.

This clonotype was seen a handful of times. This sequence joins TRBV6-2 or TRBV6-3 and TRBJ2-7; 7 bases align to TRBD1. Germline CDR1 and CDR2: MNHEY and SVGEGT. The CDR3 spans 11 residues. The CDR3 DNA reads TGTGCCAGCAGTTCCGGGACAGAAGGACACGTC. Amino acids: CASSSGTEGHV.

The chain carries TRBV29-1 and TRBJ1-1, with TRBD1 as a possible D gene (6 bases). Trimming took 4 bases from V and 0 from J, leaving 9 bases between them. Germline V gene lookup returns CDR1 SQVTM and CDR2 ANQGSEA. The CDR3 loop spans 13 amino acids. The CDR3 protein is CSVGAGVNTEAFF. The CDR3 DNA sequence: TGCAGCGTTGGGGCAGGGGTGAACACTGAAGCTTTCTTT.

This clonotype was seen a handful of times. Written as DNA, the CDR3 is TGTGCCAGCAGTTTATCGGGGGGATTTTACAATGAGCAGTTCTTC. It translates to CASSLSGGFYNEQFF. This sequence joins TRBV12-3 or TRBV12-4 and TRBJ2-1; 7 nucleotides line up with TRBD2. V lost 2 bases to trimming and J lost 4 bases; unmatched junction nucleotides: 5. The CDR3 is made up of 15 amino acids.

This clonotype came up many times. This sequence joins TRBV6-4 and TRBJ2-1; D is perhaps TRBD1 (6 bases). Trimming pared 6 bases from V and 6 bases from J, leaving 12 bases between. CDR1 is MRHNA and CDR2 is SNTAGT in the germline V gene. The CDR3 is made up of 13 amino acids. The CDR3 region has the DNA TGTGCCAGCAGCGCAGGGGCGACCAATGAGCAGTTCTTC. Protein sequence: CASSAGATNEQFF.

This clonotype was detected a few times. The chain has TRBV5-1 and TRBJ2-2; maybe TRBD1 (6 bases). V lost 4 bases, J lost 7 bases, and 17 bases lay in between. The germline V gene has CDR1 SGHRS and CDR2 YFSETQ. The CDR3 is 15 residues long. The CDR3 loop is CASSLGQFSGGELFF. CDR3 sequence (DNA): TGCGCCAGCAGCCTGGGACAATTCTCCGGCGGGGAGCTGTTTTTT.